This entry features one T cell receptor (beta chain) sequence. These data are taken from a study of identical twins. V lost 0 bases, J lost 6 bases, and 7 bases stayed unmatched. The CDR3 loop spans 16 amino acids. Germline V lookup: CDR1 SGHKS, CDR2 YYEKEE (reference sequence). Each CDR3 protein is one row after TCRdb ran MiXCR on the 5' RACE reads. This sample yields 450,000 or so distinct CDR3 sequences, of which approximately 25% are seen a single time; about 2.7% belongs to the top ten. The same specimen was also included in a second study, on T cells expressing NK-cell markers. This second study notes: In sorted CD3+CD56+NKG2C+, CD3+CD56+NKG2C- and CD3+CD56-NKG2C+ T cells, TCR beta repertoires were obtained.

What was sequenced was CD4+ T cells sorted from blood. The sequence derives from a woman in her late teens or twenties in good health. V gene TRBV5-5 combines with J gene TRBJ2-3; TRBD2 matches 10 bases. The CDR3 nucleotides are TGTGCCAGCAGCTTGGGGCTAGCGGGAGCTTTGGATACGCAGTATTTT. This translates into CASSLGLAGALDTQYF.